This TCR beta chain was observed in a study of blood T cell repertoires in COVID-19 (TCRdb year 2020). Context from the whole study: The collaborator samples originated in the United States, Italy and Spain and spanned the acute and convalescent phases of COVID-19. The dataset comprised deeply sampled blood TCRbeta repertoires from subjects exposed to, actively infected with, or recovered from COVID-19. The prospective study material was composed of cDNA or gDNA derived from T cells, B-cell-depleted T cells, or PBMCs. Samples came from the ongoing ImmuneRACE study (first 160 participants) plus 1,254 subjects from 6 global collaborators. HLA class I and class II types, where available, came from metadata supplied by the sample provider rather than from assay-based typing. The repertoires were released in a freely available public database meant as a resource for research on the immune response to SARS-CoV-2. Sample metadata almost always included a de-identified subject ID, COVID-19 status, age in years and sex. General conclusions and limits of the study: The quantity of clinical and demographic metadata differed by source and by participant and was supplied without curation.

TCRbeta CDR3 regions were amplified from genomic DNA by means of the immunoSEQ Assay, a bias-controlled multiplex PCR. Under the source paper's analysis protocol: Within the assay, amplification of reference gene primers was used to estimate how many nucleated cells each sample contained. To quantify the absolute abundance of each unique TCRbeta CDR3 rearrangement, sequence reads were collapsed and filtered. For each sample, productive Simpson clonality was calculated as the square root of Simpson's diversity index across productive rearrangements. TCRdb obtained this table from immuneACCESS and retained in-frame rearrangements with V and J assigned. These tables miss some clones; where compared with another copy, unresolved V genes account for less than half of the shortfall, and the remainder is unexplained. That table is the source of V, J and clone size, and D and trimming were worked out from the DNA. Across this sample there are some 260,000 clones, with 86% seen only once. About 1.6% of the sample belongs to the ten largest clones.

This clone was observed once. The antigen it binds to is not known. Base qualities were left out, and no much larger clone turns up one base away. In the prospective study, participants were roughly 18 to 100 years old, resided in approximately 22 geographic areas of the United States, and were enrolled through a virtual design. To assign participants to cohorts, the prospective study relied on clinical history that participants themselves reported in a screening survey and a study questionnaire. For ImmuneRACE Cohort 3, a participant was defined as recovered based on two consecutive negative NP/OP PCR tests, clearance by a healthcare professional, or resolution of symptoms. Each participant in the prospective study had whole blood, serum and a nasopharyngeal or oropharyngeal swab collected by mobile phlebotomists. Participants in the prospective study had the option to provide additional blood draws and questionnaires over an approximately 2-month period. Prospective study blood samples were shipped either frozen or at room temperature before DNA extraction.

Sequences SEHNR (CDR1) and FQNEAQ (CDR2) are obtained from the germline V gene (reference sequence). The CDR3 measures 17 amino acids from cysteine to phenylalanine. Solely the CDR3 DNA is kept, with 51 bases framed from the first base. V is trimmed back by 3 bases and J by 9 bases, and the junction contains 16 bases that no gene match accounts for. The rearrangement joined TRBV7-9 to TRBJ2-1; 8 junctional bases match TRBD2. The sequence came from a middle-aged man who had recovered from COVID-19. The sample comprised PBMCs or T cells enriched from blood (not recorded which). The CDR3 loop reads CASSLSVPGAGGVEQFF. The DNA is TGTGCCAGCAGCTTGTCCGTCCCAGGGGCGGGAGGCGTTGAGCAGTTCTTC.